This T cell receptor (beta chain) is drawn from a study of beta chain features in type 1 diabetes. Whole-study results and caveats: VDJ junctions from type 1 diabetes patients carried fewer insertions and larger deletions.

With respect to this clone: Its antigen is as yet unknown.

V was trimmed by 0 bases and J by 5 bases, leaving 12 bases between them. Germline V gene data show CDR1 as GTSNPN and CDR2 as SVGIG (reference sequence). The CDR3 covers 14 residues. The sequenced template was cDNA made from the entire isolated RNA. Measured with immunoSEQ multiplex PCR; TCRdb has only the in-frame clones, and not every one. The table includes around 300,000 clones, 8% to 13% detected once. The source is a woman in her thirties in good health. The material sequenced was naive CD4+ T cells from blood. V usage is TRBV30 and J usage is TRBJ2-3; D might be TRBD2 (6 bases). The CDR3: CAWSVNLRGDTQYF. CDR3 coding DNA: TGTGCCTGGAGTGTTAATCTGCGGGGAGATACGCAGTATTTT. The full variable domain, in which reference TRBV30 and TRBJ2-3 provide the parts outside the CDR3, is SQTIHQWPATLVQPVGSPLSLECTVEGTSNPNLYWYRQAAGRGLQLLFYSVGIGQISSEVPQNLSASRPQDRQFILSSKKLLLSDSGFYLCAWSVNLRGDTQYFGPGTRLTVL.